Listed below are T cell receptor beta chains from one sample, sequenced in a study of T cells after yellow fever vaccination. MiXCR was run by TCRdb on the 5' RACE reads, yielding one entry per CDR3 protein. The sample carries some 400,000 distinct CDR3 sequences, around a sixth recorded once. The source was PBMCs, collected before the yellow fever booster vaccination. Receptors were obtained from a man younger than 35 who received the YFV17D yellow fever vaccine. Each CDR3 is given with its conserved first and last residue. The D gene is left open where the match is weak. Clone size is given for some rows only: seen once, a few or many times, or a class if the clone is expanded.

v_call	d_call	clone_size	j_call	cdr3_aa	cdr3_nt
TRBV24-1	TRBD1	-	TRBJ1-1	CATTPAGTGGREAEAFF	TGTGCCACCACTCCTGCCGGGACAGGGGGCCGTGAGGCTGAAGCTTTCTTT
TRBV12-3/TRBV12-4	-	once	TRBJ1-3	CASSYGFGTIYF	TGTGCCAGCAGCTATGGATTTGGCACCATATATTTT
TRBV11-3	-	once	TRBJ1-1	CASSLSRADEAFF	TGTGCCAGCAGCCTCTCCAGGGCGGATGAAGCTTTCTTT
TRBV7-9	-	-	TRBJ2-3	CASSLAALTDTQYF	TGTGCCAGCAGCTTAGCGGCCCTTACAGATACGCAGTATTTT
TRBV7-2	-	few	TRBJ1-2	CASSSRQVVYGYTF	TGTGCCAGCAGTTCTCGACAGGTTGTCTATGGCTACACCTTC
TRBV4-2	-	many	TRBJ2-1	CASSLTVEQFF	TGTGCCAGCAGCTTGACAGTTGAGCAGTTCTTC
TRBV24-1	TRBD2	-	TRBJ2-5	CASSEPGLAGETQYF	TGTGCCTCCAGTGAGCCGGGACTAGCGGGAGAGACCCAGTACTTC
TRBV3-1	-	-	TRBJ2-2	CASSQDGGLTGELFF	TGTGCCAGCAGCCAAGATGGGGGGCTCACCGGGGAGCTGTTTTTT
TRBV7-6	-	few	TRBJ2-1	CASSAPGTPGYNEQFF	TGTGCCAGCAGCGCCCCCGGGACCCCCGGCTACAATGAGCAGTTCTTC
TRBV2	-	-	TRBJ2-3	CASRGSGVSDTQYF	TGTGCCAGTAGGGGTTCGGGGGTGTCAGATACGCAGTATTTT
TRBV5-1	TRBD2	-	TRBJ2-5	CASSLADGRETQYF	TGCGCCAGCAGCTTGGCGGACGGGAGGGAGACCCAGTACTTC
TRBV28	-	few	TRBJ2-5	CASSIPSRAETQYF	TGTGCCAGCAGCATTCCTTCTCGGGCAGAGACCCAGTACTTC
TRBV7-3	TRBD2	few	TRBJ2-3	CASSPTTSGGRTDTQYF	TGTGCCAGCAGCCCAACGACTAGCGGGGGGCGCACAGATACGCAGTATTTT
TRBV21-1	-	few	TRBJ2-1	CASSKGRAGVYNEQFF	TGTGCCAGCAGCAAAGGACGAGCGGGGGTGTACAATGAGCAGTTCTTC
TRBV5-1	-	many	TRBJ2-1	CASSFLSGDYNEQFF	TGCGCCAGCAGCTTTCTCAGTGGGGACTACAATGAGCAGTTCTTC
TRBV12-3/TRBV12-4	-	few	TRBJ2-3	CASRIGSRTDTQYF	TGTGCCAGCAGGATCGGGTCTCGCACAGATACGCAGTATTTT
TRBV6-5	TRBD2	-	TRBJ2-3	CASSYGAGVSTDTQYF	TGTGCCAGCAGTTACGGGGCGGGGGTTAGCACAGATACGCAGTATTTT
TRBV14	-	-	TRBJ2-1	CASSPTGLSYNEQFF	TGTGCCAGCAGCCCTACAGGTCTCTCCTACAATGAGCAGTTCTTC
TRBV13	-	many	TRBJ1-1	CASSLATGHTEAFF	TGTGCCAGCAGCTTAGCGACAGGCCACACTGAAGCTTTCTTT
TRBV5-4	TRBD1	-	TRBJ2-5	CASSTAGGMGETQYF	TGTGCCAGCAGCACCGCAGGGGGAATGGGTGAGACCCAGTACTTC
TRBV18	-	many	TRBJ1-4	CASSPRTVTNEKLFF	TGTGCCAGCTCACCCCGGACAGTAACTAATGAAAAACTGTTTTTT
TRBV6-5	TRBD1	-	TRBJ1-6	CASSILLGQGGSPLHF	TGTGCCAGCAGTATTCTTTTGGGACAGGGGGGATCACCCCTCCACTTT
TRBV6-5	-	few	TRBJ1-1	CASNAKMGDTEAFF	TGTGCCAGCAATGCTAAGATGGGGGACACTGAAGCTTTCTTT
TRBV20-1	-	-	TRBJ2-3	CSARPIVANTDTQYF	TGCAGTGCTAGGCCTATAGTTGCCAACACAGATACGCAGTATTTT
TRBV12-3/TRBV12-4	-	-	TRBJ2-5	CASSLVARGIQYF	TGTGCCAGCAGTTTAGTCGCCAGGGGAATCCAGTACTTC
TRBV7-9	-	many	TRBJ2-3	CASSLGVSTDTQYF	TGTGCCAGCAGCTTAGGGGTTAGCACAGATACGCAGTATTTT
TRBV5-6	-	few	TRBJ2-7	CASSLGGETYEQYF	TGTGCCAGCAGCTTGGGTGGGGAAACCTACGAGCAGTACTTC